These 5 T cell receptor beta chains originate from one sample sequenced in a study of blood T cell repertoires in COVID-19. Assay: immunoSEQ multiplex PCR; the TCRdb copy retains only in-frame clones and omits some. The repertoire holds approximately 300,000 clones, with about 93% as singletons. Sequenced material: peripheral blood. Every receptor here comes from a woman younger than 45 with COVID-19, enrolled during active disease.

This sequence joins TRBV20-1 and TRBJ2-3; no clear D. The CDR3 extends over 16 amino acids. V was shortened by 3 bases and J by 1 base, with 17 bases between the two germline ends. Germline CDR1 is DFQATT and CDR2 is SNEGSKA (reference sequence). The CDR3 loop is CSASRAWRLRTDTQYF. The CDR3 DNA reads TGCAGTGCTAGTCGAGCGTGGCGGCTACGCACAGATACGCAGTATTTT.

This sequence joins TRBV30 and TRBJ1-6, with a weak D call TRBD1 (5 bases). This CDR3 comprises 15 residues. The V and J ends lost 0 bases and 9 bases respectively, with 15 bases between them. Germline CDR1 reads GTSNPN; CDR2 reads SVGIG (reference sequence). The CDR3 is CAWSVQGVGRSPLHF. The CDR3 nucleotides are TGTGCCTGGAGTGTACAAGGGGTTGGGCGTTCACCCCTCCACTTT.

This rearrangement joins TRBV4-2 to TRBJ2-7; perhaps TRBD2 as D (5 bases). The V end was cut by 0 bases, the J end by 4 bases, with 13 bases between. The germline gives CDR1 LGHNA, CDR2 YNFKEQ. This CDR3 has 15 amino acids. The CDR3 nucleotides are TGTGCCAGCAGCCAAGATCGAGGGAGAAGGTACGAGCAGTACTTC. Residues: CASSQDRGRRYEQYF.

CDR3 in DNA: TGTGCCAGCAGCGACCGAGGGGGCGCCGGCTATGGCTACACCTTC. Amino acids: CASSDRGGAGYGYTF. This rearrangement joins TRBV7-9 to TRBJ1-2; 7 bases match TRBD1. Germline V gene sequence: CDR1 SEHNR, CDR2 FQNEAQ (reference sequence). The ends lost 5 bases at V and 4 bases at J; junction bases unmatched: 10. This CDR3 comprises 15 residues.

The chain uses TRBV6-5 and TRBJ1-1; D not certain. Germline V CDR1 and CDR2: MNHEY, SVGAGI. Trimming took 6 bases from V and 5 from J, leaving 16 bases between them. There are 14 residues in the CDR3. The CDR3 sequence: CASSRRGERTEAFF. The CDR3 DNA reads TGTGCCAGCAGCCGGCGAGGCGAGAGGACTGAAGCTTTCTTT.